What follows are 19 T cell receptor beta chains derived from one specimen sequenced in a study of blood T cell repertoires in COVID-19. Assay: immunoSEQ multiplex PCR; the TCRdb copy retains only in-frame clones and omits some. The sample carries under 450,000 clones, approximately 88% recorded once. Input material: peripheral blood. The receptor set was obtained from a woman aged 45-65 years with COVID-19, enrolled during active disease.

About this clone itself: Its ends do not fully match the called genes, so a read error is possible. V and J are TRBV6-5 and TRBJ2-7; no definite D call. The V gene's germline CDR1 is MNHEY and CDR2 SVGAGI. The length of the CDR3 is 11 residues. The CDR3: CASSDSWAQYF. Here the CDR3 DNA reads TGTGCCAGCAGTGACTCCTGGGCGCAGTACTTC.

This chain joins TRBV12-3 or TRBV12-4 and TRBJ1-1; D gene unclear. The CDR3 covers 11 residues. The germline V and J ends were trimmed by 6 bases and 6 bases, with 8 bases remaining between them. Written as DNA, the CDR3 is TGTGCCAGCAGCCTGTCCTCTGAAGCTTTCTTT. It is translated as CASSLSSEAFF.

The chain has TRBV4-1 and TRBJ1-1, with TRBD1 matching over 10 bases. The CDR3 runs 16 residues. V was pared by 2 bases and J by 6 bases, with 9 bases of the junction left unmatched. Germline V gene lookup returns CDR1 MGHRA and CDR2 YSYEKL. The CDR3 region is CASSQTRQGAVAEAFF. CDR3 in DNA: TGCGCCAGCAGCCAAACCCGACAGGGGGCGGTTGCTGAAGCTTTCTTT.

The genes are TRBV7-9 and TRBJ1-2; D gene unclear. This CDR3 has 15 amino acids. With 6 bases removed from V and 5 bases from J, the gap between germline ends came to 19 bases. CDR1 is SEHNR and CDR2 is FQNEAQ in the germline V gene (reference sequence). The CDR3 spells CASRFLGAGGYGYTF. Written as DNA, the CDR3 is TGTGCCAGCAGATTCCTGGGAGCCGGAGGATATGGCTACACCTTC.

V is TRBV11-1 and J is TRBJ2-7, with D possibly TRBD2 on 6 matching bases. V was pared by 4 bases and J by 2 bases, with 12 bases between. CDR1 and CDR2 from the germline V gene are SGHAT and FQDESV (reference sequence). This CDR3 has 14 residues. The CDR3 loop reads CASSSPTGAYEQYF. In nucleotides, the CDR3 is TGTGCCAGCAGCTCTCCGACGGGAGCCTACGAGCAGTACTTC.

CDR3 sequence: CASRPGHRADTIYF. The CDR3 nucleotides read TGTGCCAGCAGGCCGGGACACCGAGCCGACACCATATATTTT. V usage is TRBV6-5 and J usage is TRBJ1-3; weak D call: TRBD1 (6 bases). Germline-derived CDR1 and CDR2 are MNHEY and SVGAGI. V lost 6 bases, J lost 8 bases, and 17 bases lay in between. The CDR3 contains 14 residues.

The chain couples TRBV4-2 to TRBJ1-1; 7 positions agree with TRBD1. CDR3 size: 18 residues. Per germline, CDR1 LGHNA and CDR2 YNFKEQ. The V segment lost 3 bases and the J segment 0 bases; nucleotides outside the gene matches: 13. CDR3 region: CASSQQVTGHALNTEAFF. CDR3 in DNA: TGTGCCAGCAGCCAGCAAGTGACAGGGCACGCATTGAACACTGAAGCTTTCTTT.

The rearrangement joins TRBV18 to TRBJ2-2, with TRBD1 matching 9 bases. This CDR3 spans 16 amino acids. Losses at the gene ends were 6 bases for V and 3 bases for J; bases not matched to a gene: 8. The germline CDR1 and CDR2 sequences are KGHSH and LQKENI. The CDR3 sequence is CASSPPGQGDTGELFF. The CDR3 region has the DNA TGTGCCAGCTCGCCGCCGGGACAGGGAGACACCGGGGAGCTGTTTTTT.

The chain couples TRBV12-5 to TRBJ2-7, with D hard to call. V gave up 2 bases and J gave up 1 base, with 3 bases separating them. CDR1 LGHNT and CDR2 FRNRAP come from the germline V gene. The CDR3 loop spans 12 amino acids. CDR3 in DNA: TGTGCTAGTGGTTTGTCGTCCTACGAGCAGTACTTC. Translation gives CASGLSSYEQYF.

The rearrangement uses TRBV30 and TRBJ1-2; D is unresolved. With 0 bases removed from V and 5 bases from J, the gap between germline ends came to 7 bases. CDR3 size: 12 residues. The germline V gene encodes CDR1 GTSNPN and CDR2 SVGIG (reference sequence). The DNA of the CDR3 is TGTGCCTGGAGTGTAGCATTGTATGGCTACACCTTC. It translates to CAWSVALYGYTF. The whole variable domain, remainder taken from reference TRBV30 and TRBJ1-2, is SQTIHQWPATLVQPVGSPLSLECTVEGTSNPNLYWYRQAAGRGLQLLFYSVGIGQISSEVPQNLSASRPQDRQFILSSKKLLLSDSGFYLCAWSVALYGYTFGSGTRLTVV.

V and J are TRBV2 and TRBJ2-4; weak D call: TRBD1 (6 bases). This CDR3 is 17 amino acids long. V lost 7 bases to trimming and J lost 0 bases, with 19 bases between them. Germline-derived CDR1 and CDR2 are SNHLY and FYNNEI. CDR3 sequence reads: CASTGTSLTLAKNIQYF. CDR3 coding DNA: TGTGCCAGCACCGGGACATCTCTGACACTAGCCAAAAACATTCAGTACTTC.

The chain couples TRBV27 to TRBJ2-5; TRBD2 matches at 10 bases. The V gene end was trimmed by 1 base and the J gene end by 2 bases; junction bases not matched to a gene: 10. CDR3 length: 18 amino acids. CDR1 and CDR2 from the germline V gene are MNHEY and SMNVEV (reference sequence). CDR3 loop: CASSLLSLAGNLQETQYF. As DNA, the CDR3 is TGTGCCAGCAGTTTATTATCACTAGCGGGGAACCTTCAAGAGACCCAGTACTTC.

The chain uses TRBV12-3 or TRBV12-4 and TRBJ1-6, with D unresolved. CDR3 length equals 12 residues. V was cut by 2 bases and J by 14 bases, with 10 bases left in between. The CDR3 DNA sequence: TGTGCCAGCAGTTTACGGCGGTCGGCCCTCCACTTT. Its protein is CASSLRRSALHF.

The CDR3 region is CASSVLGADGYTF. DNA for the CDR3: TGTGCCAGCAGTGTACTGGGGGCAGACGGCTACACCTTC. V gene TRBV2 combines with J gene TRBJ1-2; a possible D gene is TRBD1 (6 bases). V dropped 4 bases and J dropped 8 bases, with 14 bases sitting between them. Germline V gene sequence: CDR1 SNHLY, CDR2 FYNNEI. The CDR3 runs 13 residues.

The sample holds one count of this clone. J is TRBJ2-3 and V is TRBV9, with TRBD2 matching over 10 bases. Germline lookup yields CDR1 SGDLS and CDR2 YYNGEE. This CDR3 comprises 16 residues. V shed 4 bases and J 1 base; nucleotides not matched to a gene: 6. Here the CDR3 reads CASSSTSGLRTDTQYF. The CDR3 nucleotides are TGTGCCAGCAGCTCGACTAGCGGGCTACGCACAGATACGCAGTATTTT.

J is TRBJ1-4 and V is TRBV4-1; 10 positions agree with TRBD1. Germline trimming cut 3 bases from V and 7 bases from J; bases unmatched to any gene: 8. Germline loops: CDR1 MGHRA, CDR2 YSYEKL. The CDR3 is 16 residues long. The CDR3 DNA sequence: TGCGCCAGCAGCCAGGAACCGGGACAGGGGAGTGAAAAACTGTTTTTT. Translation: CASSQEPGQGSEKLFF.

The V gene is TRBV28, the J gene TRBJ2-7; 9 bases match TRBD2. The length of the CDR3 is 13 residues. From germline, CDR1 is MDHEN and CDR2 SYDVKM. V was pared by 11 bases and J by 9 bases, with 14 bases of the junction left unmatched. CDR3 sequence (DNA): TGTGCCTCGCGAGGCGGGGGGGCCGTCTGGCAGTACTTC. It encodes CASRGGGAVWQYF.

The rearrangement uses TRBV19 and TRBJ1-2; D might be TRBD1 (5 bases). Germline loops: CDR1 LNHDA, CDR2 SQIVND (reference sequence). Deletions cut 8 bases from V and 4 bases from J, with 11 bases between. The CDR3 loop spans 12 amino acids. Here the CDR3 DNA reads TGTGCCAGTCGGGGGAAATTCTATGGCTACACCTTC. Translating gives CASRGKFYGYTF.

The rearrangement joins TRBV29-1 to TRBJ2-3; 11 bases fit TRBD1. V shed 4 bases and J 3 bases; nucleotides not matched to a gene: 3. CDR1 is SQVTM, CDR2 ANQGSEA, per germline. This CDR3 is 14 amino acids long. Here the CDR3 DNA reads TGCAGCGTTGGGGACAGGGGGGGGACAGATACGCAGTATTTT. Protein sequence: CSVGDRGGTDTQYF.